The clone carrying this TCR beta chain was picked up a small number of times. No antigen is known for it. The data stem from a study of Ad26.COV2.S vaccination and SARS-CoV-2 variants. Study in general: By the intramuscular route, Ad26.COV2.S was given once, or twice 56 days apart.

Study-level points and caveats: Analyses of TCR breadth and depth may have underestimated total T cell responses.

Produced via immunoSEQ multiplex PCR; TCRdb's table is partial and in-frame only. The table includes 380,000 or so clones, roughly 85% detected once. Treatment defined: around 19 received Ad26.COV2.S at low or high dose, single or two shots; 5 received placebo; per-sample allocation not given. Each sample was drawn 63 days after the first injection (of vaccine or placebo). SARS-CoV-2 spike from the Wuhan strain was encoded by the vaccine, an Ad26 vector. This CDR3 region has 15 residues. Per the germline V gene, CDR1 is SGHNT and CDR2 is YYREEE (reference sequence). V was pared by 0 bases and J by 5 bases, with 9 bases between.

The rearrangement joins TRBV5-4 to TRBJ1-6, with D uncertain. Sequences were derived from peripheral blood, sampled in a trial of Ad26.COV2.S vaccine versus placebo. This sequence was found in a person aged 18 to 65 who received the Ad26.COV2.S COVID-19 vaccine or a placebo. The CDR3 reads CASSLEPLDNSPLHF. For the CDR3, the DNA is TGTGCCAGCAGCTTGGAACCTTTGGATAATTCACCCCTCCACTTT.